The 28 T cell receptor beta chains in this list originate from one sample, sequenced in a study of T cell clonotyping in hematopoietic cell transplantation. The data were produced by immunoSEQ multiplex PCR, yet TCRdb's version contains in-frame clones alone and is incomplete. This sample has 8,500 to 14,000 clones; roughly 90% occur once, and the top ten carry less than 15%. Regarding time point: recipient sample about 28 days before transplant, after cytoreduction. The sequencing here drew on peripheral blood mononuclear cells, taken before stem cell transplant. The receptors were sampled from a woman in her 40s with acute myeloid leukemia. Some clones in this sample may be carry-over from other donors' samples.

The chain couples TRBV14 to TRBJ2-5, with D perhaps TRBD2 (6 bases). V lost 3 bases, J lost 5 bases, and 16 bases lay in between. CDR1 and CDR2 from the germline V gene are SGHDN and FVKESK. The CDR3 has 15 amino acids. CDR3 sequence reads: CASSQAGGIRETQYF. The CDR3, as DNA: TGTGCCAGCAGCCAGGCTGGGGGGATTCGGGAGACCCAGTACTTC.

V and J are TRBV25-1 and TRBJ2-3, with TRBD2 identical over 8 bases. Per germline, CDR1 MGHDK and CDR2 SYGVNS. This CDR3 spans 17 amino acids. The V and J ends lost 3 bases and 8 bases, in that order; junction bases with no gene match: 16. The CDR3 reads CASSETLAGRRGSTQYF. CDR3 bases: TGTGCCAGCAGTGAGACCCTAGCGGGCCGGCGAGGTAGTACGCAGTATTTT. Full variable domain (rest looked up from reference TRBV25-1 and TRBJ2-3): EADIYQTPRYLVIGTGKKITLECSQTMGHDKMYWYQQDPGMELHLIHYSYGVNSTEKGDLSSESTVSRIRTEHFPLTLESARPSHTSQYLCASSETLAGRRGSTQYFGPGTRLTVL.

The genes are TRBV9 and TRBJ1-2; maybe TRBD1 (6 bases). This CDR3 is built from 15 residues. Germline CDR1 is SGDLS and CDR2 is YYNGEE. With 0 bases removed from V and 4 bases from J, the gap between germline ends came to 13 bases. CDR3 region: CASSVAVGAVYGYTF. The CDR3 nucleotides read TGTGCCAGCAGCGTAGCTGTGGGGGCAGTCTATGGCTACACCTTC.

The rearrangement joins TRBV5-8 to TRBJ2-3, with D possibly TRBD2 on 5 matching bases. CDR3 length equals 14 residues. V shed 2 bases and J shed 0 bases, with 7 bases lying between them. CDR1 is SGHTS, CDR2 YDEGEE, per germline. The CDR3 coding sequence is TGTGCCAGCAGCTTAACGGGGAGCACAGATACGCAGTATTTT. Translated, it gives CASSLTGSTDTQYF.

The chain links TRBV19 to TRBJ2-4, with D possibly matching TRBD2 (6 bases). V lost 8 bases and J 6 bases, leaving 23 bases between the germline ends. The CDR3 runs 16 residues. Germline assignment: CDR1 LNHDA and CDR2 SQIVND (reference sequence). Here the CDR3 DNA reads TGTGCCAGTGCGCTAAATTCAGTGGCGGGAAGAAACATTCAGTACTTC. This sequence encodes CASALNSVAGRNIQYF.

The chain carries TRBV5-1 and TRBJ2-3, with a tentative D call TRBD2 (7 bases). The CDR3 has 15 residues. V was pared by 6 bases and J by 6 bases, with 20 bases between. In germline, CDR1 is SGHRS, CDR2 YFSETQ. The CDR3: CASIHGRGAGDTQYF. The CDR3 bases are TGCGCCAGCATTCACGGCCGGGGGGCAGGTGATACGCAGTATTTT.

The chain joins TRBV10-3 to TRBJ2-7; no reliable D call. The CDR3 has 16 residues. V lost 4 bases and J 6 bases, leaving 22 bases between the germline ends. Per germline, CDR1 ENHRY and CDR2 SYGVKD. CDR3 sequence: CAISVSVPPSSGEQYF. The CDR3 bases are TGTGCCATCAGTGTCAGCGTACCCCCAAGTTCGGGCGAGCAGTACTTC.

The chain employs TRBV30 and TRBJ1-4; TRBD1 matches at 7 bases. With V trimmed by 5 bases and J by 7 bases, 7 bases remained unmatched. The CDR3 is 13 residues long. Germline V gives CDR1 GTSNPN, CDR2 SVGIG (reference sequence). CDR3 region: CAWATGRSEKLFF. The CDR3 nucleotides read TGTGCCTGGGCGACAGGGAGGTCTGAAAAACTGTTTTTT. Full variable domain (outside the CDR3, taken from reference TRBV30 and TRBJ1-4): SQTIHQWPATLVQPVGSPLSLECTVEGTSNPNLYWYRQAAGRGLQLLFYSVGIGQISSEVPQNLSASRPQDRQFILSSKKLLLSDSGFYLCAWATGRSEKLFFGSGTQLSVL.

The J gene is TRBJ1-2, the V gene TRBV12-5; a weak D match, TRBD1 (6 bases). V lost 6 bases and J 4 bases, leaving 18 bases between the germline ends. The CDR3 contains 15 residues. Germline loops: CDR1 LGHNT, CDR2 FRNRAP. CDR3 bases: TGTGCTAGTGGACCCCCCACTGGGGGCGGCTATGGCTACACCTTC. It codes for CASGPPTGGGYGYTF. The complete variable domain, with remaining parts taken from reference TRBV12-5 and TRBJ1-2, reads DARVTQTPRHKVTEMGQEVTMRCQPILGHNTVFWYRQTMMQGLELLAYFRNRAPLDDSGMPKDRFSAEMPDATLATLKIQPSEPRDSAVYFCASGPPTGGGYGYTFGSGTRLTVV.

V gene TRBV5-5 combines with J gene TRBJ1-2, with D perhaps TRBD1 (6 bases). Per the germline V gene, CDR1 is SGHKS and CDR2 is YYEKEE (reference sequence). There are 17 residues in the CDR3. Trimming took 2 bases from V and 4 from J, leaving 21 bases between them. This CDR3 reads CASSLRQALNSIYGYTF. CDR3 DNA sequence: TGTGCCAGCAGCTTACGACAGGCCCTGAACTCTATCTATGGCTACACCTTC.

With regard to this clone: At one end, the junction sequence differs from germline, possibly due to a read error. The J gene is TRBJ2-2, the V gene TRBV12-5; D remains unclear. From germline, CDR1 is LGHNT and CDR2 FRNRAP. This CDR3 region has 18 residues. The CDR3 DNA reads as TGTGCTAGTGCTCTAGTCTCTGTGGGAAATTGGAACTCCGGGGAGCTGTTTTTT. Amino acid sequence: CASALVSVGNWNSGELFF.

This chain joins TRBV4-3 and TRBJ2-3; tentatively, D is TRBD2 (5 bases). V was clipped by 1 base and J by 6 bases, with 14 bases between them. This CDR3 comprises 15 residues. CDR1 and CDR2 (germline): LGHNA, YSLEER. In DNA, the CDR3 is TGCGCCAGCAGCCAAGTTGGCGGAACGGGGGATACGCAGTATTTT. Translating it yields CASSQVGGTGDTQYF.

This rearrangement joins TRBV28 to TRBJ2-2, with 7 bases matching TRBD2. The germline CDR1 and CDR2 sequences are MDHEN and SYDVKM. The CDR3 runs 15 residues. Trimming at V came to 3 bases and at J to 4 bases, leaving 5 bases not matched to a gene. In nucleotides, the CDR3 is TGTGCCAGCAGTTTGAGGGGCGGGGGCACCGGGGAGCTGTTTTTT. Its protein is CASSLRGGGTGELFF.

The chain carries TRBV4-2 and TRBJ2-3, with a possible D match to TRBD1 (5 bases). This CDR3 has 16 amino acids. Germline values: CDR1 LGHNA, CDR2 YNFKEQ. V was shortened by 2 bases and J by 2 bases, with 14 bases between the two germline ends. The CDR3 loop reads CASSQYGQGLTDTQYF. As DNA, the CDR3 is TGTGCCAGCAGCCAATACGGACAAGGTCTCACAGATACGCAGTATTTT.

The J gene is TRBJ2-7, the V gene TRBV5-1, with 9 bases matching TRBD1. The V segment lost 0 bases and the J segment 4 bases; nucleotides outside the gene matches: 5. The germline V gene has CDR1 SGHRS and CDR2 YFSETQ. The CDR3 loop spans 15 amino acids. CDR3 residues: CASSLVTGGTYEQYF. CDR3 coding DNA: TGCGCCAGCAGCTTGGTGACAGGGGGTACGTACGAGCAGTACTTC.

The CDR3 sequence is CAWSRDRGNEQFF. The DNA for the CDR3 is TGTGCCTGGAGTAGGGACAGGGGCAATGAGCAGTTCTTC. J is TRBJ2-1 and V is TRBV30, with TRBD1 matching over 10 bases. Trimming at V came to 2 bases and at J to 6 bases, leaving 1 base not matched to a gene. The CDR3 loop spans 13 amino acids. CDR1 is GTSNPN and CDR2 is SVGIG in the germline V gene (reference sequence).

The rearrangement joins TRBV7-8 to TRBJ1-1, with D possibly TRBD1 on 6 matching bases. V lost 3 bases to trimming and J lost 5 bases, with 16 bases between them. The CDR3 sequence is 15 residues long. The germline V gene encodes CDR1 SGHVS and CDR2 FQNEAQ. CDR3 sequence (DNA): TGTGCCAGCAGCTTCCGACAGGTAGTAGAAACTGAAGCTTTCTTT. Translation: CASSFRQVVETEAFF. Full variable domain (outside the CDR3, taken from reference TRBV7-8 and TRBJ1-1): GAGVSQSPRYKVAKRGQDVALRCDPISGHVSLFWYQQALGQGPEFLTYFQNEAQLDKSGLPSDRFFAERPEGSVSTLKIQRTQQEDSAVYLCASSFRQVVETEAFFGQGTRLTVV.

The rearrangement links TRBV5-6 to TRBJ2-2, with D unresolved. V gave up 1 base and J gave up 4 bases, with 8 bases separating them. The germline CDR1 and CDR2 sequences are SGHDT and YYEEEE. The CDR3 extends over 14 amino acids. For the CDR3, the DNA is TGTGCCAGCAGCTTGACGAAGCCCACCGGGGAGCTGTTTTTT. Its translation: CASSLTKPTGELFF. The full variable domain, with the rest looked up from reference TRBV5-6 and TRBJ2-2, is DAGVTQSPTHLIKTRGQQVTLRCSPKSGHDTVSWYQQALGQGPQFIFQYYEEEERQRGNFPDRFSGHQFPNYSSELNVNALLLGDSALYLCASSLTKPTGELFFGEGSRLTVL.

CDR3 DNA: TGTGCCAGCAGCGCCTCTACTAGCGGGAGGGCCCCTAAATTCTTC. Its protein product is CASSASTSGRAPKFF. V and J are TRBV2 and TRBJ2-1, with TRBD2 identical over 13 bases. The germline V gene encodes CDR1 SNHLY and CDR2 FYNNEI. The CDR3 spans 15 residues. V shed 6 bases and J 16 bases; nucleotides not matched to a gene: 15.

The J gene is TRBJ1-4, the V gene TRBV4-2; 7 bases are a match to TRBD1. V dropped 0 bases and J dropped 8; count of bases not matched to a gene: 6. CDR1 is LGHNA and CDR2 is YNFKEQ in the germline V gene. CDR3 length equals 15 residues. The CDR3 sequence is CASSQDLQGREKLFF. CDR3 nucleotides: TGTGCCAGCAGCCAAGATCTACAGGGGCGCGAAAAACTGTTTTTT.

The sample holds one count of this clone. The V call is TRBV5-8, the J call TRBJ1-6; D remains unclear. Per the germline V gene, CDR1 is SGHTS and CDR2 is YDEGEE. Trimming shortened V by 7 bases and J by 9 bases, and 11 bases separated the two germline ends. This CDR3 is 12 amino acids long. Here the CDR3 reads CASREGFSPLHF. As DNA, the CDR3 is TGTGCCAGCCGGGAGGGTTTTTCACCCCTCCACTTT.

In this sample, this clone turned up a few times. V is TRBV9 and J is TRBJ2-2, with D tentatively TRBD2 (5 bases). V lost 0 bases and J 7 bases, leaving 10 bases between the germline ends. This CDR3 is built from 14 residues. CDR1 SGDLS and CDR2 YYNGEE come from the germline V gene. Written as DNA, the CDR3 is TGTGCCAGCAGCGTAGGGAAAGAGGGCGGGGAGCTGTTTTTT. Amino acids: CASSVGKEGGELFF.

This clone was seen a few times. The V gene is TRBV19, the J gene TRBJ2-4, with D possibly TRBD2 on 5 matching bases. Trimming left V 4 bases short and J 1 base short, with 8 bases between. The CDR3 has 14 amino acids. Germline V gene data show CDR1 as LNHDA and CDR2 as SQIVND (reference sequence). The CDR3 region has the DNA TGTGCCAGTAGTAGGGAGTACGCCAAAAACATTCAGTACTTC. Translation gives CASSREYAKNIQYF.

V usage is TRBV5-6 and J usage is TRBJ1-1, with 9 bases fitting TRBD1. Trimming took 4 bases from V and 3 from J; bases not matched to a gene: 10. The CDR3 is 16 residues long. CDR1 SGHDT and CDR2 YYEEEE come from the germline V gene. CDR3 in amino acids: CASSPGQGGGHTEAFF. CDR3 DNA sequence: TGTGCCAGCAGCCCGGGACAGGGTGGTGGTCACACTGAAGCTTTCTTT. Drawing the rest from reference TRBV5-6 and TRBJ1-1, the complete variable domain is DAGVTQSPTHLIKTRGQQVTLRCSPKSGHDTVSWYQQALGQGPQFIFQYYEEEERQRGNFPDRFSGHQFPNYSSELNVNALLLGDSALYLCASSPGQGGGHTEAFFGQGTRLTVV.

The J gene is TRBJ1-3, the V gene TRBV7-8; D is uncertain. Germline CDR1 and CDR2: SGHVS and FQNEAQ. Trimming shortened V by 5 bases and J by 1 base, and 15 bases separated the two germline ends. This CDR3 region has 16 residues. The CDR3 DNA reads TGTGCCAGCAGCGCTTATAGGGTAACTTCTGGAAACACCATATATTTT. Translating it yields CASSAYRVTSGNTIYF.

This clone was counted once. DNA for the CDR3: TGTGCCAGCAGCCCCGAAGTGAACACTGAAGCTTTCTTT. This codes for CASSPEVNTEAFF. The chain has TRBV6-4 and TRBJ1-1; no clear D gene. This CDR3 region has 13 residues. The germline V and J ends were trimmed by 6 bases and 0 bases, with 8 bases remaining between them. Looked up from germline, CDR1 is MRHNA and CDR2 is SNTAGT.

The CDR3 sequence: CSAGWDSLSGANVLTF. CDR3 DNA sequence: TGCAGCGCGGGGTGGGACAGCTTATCTGGGGCCAACGTCCTGACTTTC. The V and J genes are TRBV29-1 and TRBJ2-6; 7 bases agree with TRBD1. V gave up 7 bases and J gave up 1 base; unmatched junction bases: 10. Germline CDR1 is SQVTM and CDR2 is ANQGSEA. The CDR3 is 16 residues long.

The V call is TRBV27, the J call TRBJ2-3; no clear D gene. Trimming shortened V by 2 bases and J by 5 bases, and 8 bases separated the two germline ends. This CDR3 comprises 13 residues. Germline values: CDR1 MNHEY, CDR2 SMNVEV (reference sequence). The CDR3 DNA sequence: TGTGCCAGCAGTTTAAGAGCGAGAGATACGCAGTATTTT. This sequence encodes CASSLRARDTQYF.